These 32 T cell receptor beta chains were sequenced from one sample in a study of T cells in women clearing cervical HPV infection. Some clones are missing from TCRdb's copy, which holds only in-frame ones; the method was immunoSEQ multiplex PCR. This sample lists about 22,000 clones; its ten largest clones have 9% to 15%. Sequenced sample: blood buffy coat. The receptor source for this set is a woman between 18 and 75 years old with a cervical HPV16 infection that either progressed to CIN3+ or cleared (not recorded which).

A word on this clone: The read halts 3 residues ahead of the CDR3 end, with the missing end drawn from the germline J gene. The gene calls are TRBV14 and TRBJ1-1; D not resolved. The CDR3 has 13 amino acids. Germline V CDR1 and CDR2: SGHDN, FVKESK. V lost 0 bases, J lost 1 base, and 3 bases lay in between. The covered CDR3 bases are TGTGCCAGCAGCCAAGAGGCGAACACTGAA. This translates into CASSQEANTE. Given in full, the CDR3 is CASSQEANTEAFF.

For this clone: The read gets to within 3 residues of the CDR3 end, and the germline J gene fills in the rest. The chain carries TRBV14 and TRBJ2-3; the match to TRBD2 covers 13 bases. This CDR3 has 17 residues. In germline, CDR1 is SGHDN, CDR2 FVKESK. V shed 3 bases and J 0 bases; nucleotides not matched to a gene: 3. CDR3 DNA, as far as it was read: TGTGCCAGCAGCCATCGACTAGCGGGGGGAAGCACAGATACG. The encoded protein is CASSHRLAGGSTDT. The full CDR3 sequence reads CASSHRLAGGSTDTQYF.

Note on this clone: The sequence runs out 3 residues before the end of the CDR3; the remainder is reconstructed from the germline J gene. V gene TRBV30 combines with J gene TRBJ1-4, with TRBD1 matching 7 bases. The CDR3 is 14 amino acids. Germline V CDR1 and CDR2: GTSNPN, SVGIG (reference sequence). Incomplete CDR3 DNA: TGTGCCTGGAACCCGGGACAGACGAATTCACCA. Amino acids: CAWNPGQTNSP. The entire CDR3 protein reads CAWNPGQTNSPLFF.

For this clone: From the germline J gene comes the end of the CDR3, since the read stops 3 residues before it. The sample contains more than one DNA sequence encoding this CDR3. This chain links TRBV5-5 with TRBJ1-3, with D uncertain. The ends were cut back, 0 bases at V and 0 bases at J, with 7 bases in the middle. This CDR3 is 15 amino acids long. Per germline, CDR1 SGHKS and CDR2 YYEKEE (reference sequence). This CDR3 reads CASSLAPDSGNTIYF. The part of the CDR3 DNA that was read is TGTGCCAGCAGCTTGGCCCCAGACTCTGGAAACACC.

The CDR3 DNA, read in part, is TGTGCCAGCAGTTGGGGGACTTCTCAAGAGACC. Amino acids: CASSWGTSQET. The full CDR3 protein is CASSWGTSQETQYF. The genes are TRBV12-3 or TRBV12-4 and TRBJ2-5; weak D call: TRBD2 (6 bases). The CDR3 end is not reached by the read, which stops 3 residues before it; the germline J gene fills it in. Trimming left V 4 bases short and J 2 bases short, with 11 bases between. The CDR3 consists of 14 residues.

A remark on this clone: The sequenced fragment ends 3 residues before the CDR3 boundary, so the rest is inferred from the germline J gene. V is TRBV19 and J is TRBJ1-2; D uncertain. CDR1 LNHDA and CDR2 SQIVND come from the germline V gene (reference sequence). This CDR3 has 14 residues. Here the CDR3 reads CASWAGDGTDTYTF. The sequenced CDR3 bases are TGTGCCAGTTGGGCGGGAGACGGCACAGATACC. Full variable domain (remainder filled in from reference TRBV19 and TRBJ1-2): DGGITQSPKYLFRKEGQNVTLSCEQNLNHDAMYWYRQDPGQGLRLIYYSQIVNDFQKGDIAEGYSVSREKKESFPLTVTSAQKNPTAFYLCASWAGDGTDTYTFGSGTRLTVV.

Concerning this clone: The CDR3 extends 3 residues past the end of the read, so its final part is completed from the germline J gene. The rearrangement joins TRBV19 to TRBJ1-2; 8 nucleotides match TRBD1. V lost 6 bases and J lost 4; bases outside the gene matches: 10. Germline V gene data show CDR1 as LNHDA and CDR2 as SQIVND (reference sequence). The CDR3 spans 15 residues. CDR3: CASSLGQGAIYGYTF. The covered CDR3 bases are TGTGCCAGTAGCCTAGGGCAGGGGGCGATCTATGGC.

CDR3 amino acids: CASSVQGAYTEAFF. The DNA read from the CDR3 is TGTGCCAGCAGCGTTCAGGGGGCCTACACTGAA. The J gene is TRBJ1-1, the V gene TRBV7-2, with 8 bases fitting TRBD1. The read ends 3 residues before the CDR3 terminus; that terminus is restored from the germline J gene. This CDR3 comprises 14 residues. Germline CDR1 reads SGHTA; CDR2 reads FQGNSA. Trimming at V came to 5 bases and at J to 3 bases, leaving 5 bases not matched to a gene.

On this clone: The read ends 3 residues before the CDR3 terminus; that terminus is restored from the germline J gene. This sequence joins TRBV28 and TRBJ2-5; D gene unclear. The CDR3 has 13 residues. The ends were cut back, 7 bases at V and 5 bases at J, with 14 bases in the middle. Germline lookup yields CDR1 MDHEN and CDR2 SYDVKM. CDR3 sequence: CASTNPVRETQYF. Partial CDR3 DNA: TGTGCCAGCACCAACCCGGTACGGGAGACC.

Worth noting for this clone: Read sequence stops 3 residues before the CDR3 end, and the germline J gene provides the missing end. The chain combines TRBV11-2 with TRBJ2-2; possibly TRBD1 for D (6 bases). The CDR3 is 15 amino acids. Per germline, CDR1 SGHAT and CDR2 FQNNGV. The ends were cut back, 4 bases at V and 1 base at J, with 10 bases in the middle. The CDR3 here is CASSSQGRNTGELFF. The sequenced part of the CDR3 DNA is TGTGCCAGCAGCTCACAGGGTAGGAACACCGGGGAG. Full variable domain (missing parts from reference TRBV11-2 and TRBJ2-2): EAGVAQSPRYKIIEKRQSVAFWCNPISGHATLYWYQQILGQGPKLLIQFQNNGVVDDSQLPKDRFSAERLKGVDSTLKIQPAKLEDSAVYLCASSSQGRNTGELFFGEGSRLTVL.

For this clone: The read ends 3 residues before the CDR3 terminus; that terminus is restored from the germline J gene. V usage is TRBV29-1 and J usage is TRBJ2-7; a possible D gene is TRBD2 (7 bases). V lost 4 bases, J lost 2 bases, and 15 bases lay in between. The V gene's germline CDR1 is SQVTM and CDR2 ANQGSEA. This CDR3 comprises 14 residues. CDR3: CSVAARGDTYEQYF. Partial CDR3 DNA: TGCAGCGTTGCTGCACGGGGGGACACCTACGAG.

Details on this clone: The read finishes 3 residues shy of the CDR3 end, and the germline J gene is used to complete it. J is TRBJ1-1 and V is TRBV18, with D perhaps TRBD1 (5 bases). The V gene's germline CDR1 is KGHSH and CDR2 LQKENI. The CDR3 is 14 amino acids. CDR3 bases read: TGTGCCAGCTCACCGCAGGGAATTGGAGAGACA. Its translation: CASSPQGIGET. Given in full, the CDR3 is CASSPQGIGETAFF.

Concerning this clone itself: The read ends 3 residues before the CDR3 terminus; that terminus is restored from the germline J gene. The rearrangement joins TRBV18 to TRBJ1-2; a weak D match, TRBD1 (6 bases). In germline, CDR1 is KGHSH, CDR2 LQKENI. This CDR3 spans 14 amino acids. The CDR3 sequence: CASSPSWGGYDYTF. The DNA read from the CDR3 is TGTGCCAGCTCTCCCTCCTGGGGGGGCTACGAC.

With regard to this clone: With the read ending 3 residues before the CDR3 end, the germline J gene is used to fill in that end. The chain employs TRBV5-4 and TRBJ2-2; D is unresolved. In germline, CDR1 is SGHNT, CDR2 YYREEE (reference sequence). The V end lost 1 base, the J end lost 6 bases, and 16 bases lay between the germline ends. CDR3 size: 16 residues. The sequenced part of the CDR3 DNA is TGTGCCAGCAGCTTGCCGGCGTCAGGTCACCCCGGGGAG. Encoded protein: CASSLPASGHPGE. The CDR3, in full, reads CASSLPASGHPGELFF.

As to this clone: The read falls 3 residues short of the CDR3 end, and the missing part is taken from the germline J gene. This sequence joins TRBV14 and TRBJ2-4, with D unclear. Per the germline V gene, CDR1 is SGHDN and CDR2 is FVKESK. V lost 3 bases to trimming and J lost 8 bases, with 5 bases between them. The CDR3 extends over 11 amino acids. The part of the CDR3 DNA that was read is TGTGCCAGCAGCCATAGTCACATT. This encodes CASSHSHI. The complete CDR3 sequence is CASSHSHIQYF.

On this clone: The DNA ends 3 residues before the CDR3 does, and the rest of the CDR3 is filled in from the germline J gene. The chain links TRBV20-1 to TRBJ2-7, with a tentative D call TRBD1 (5 bases). V dropped 0 bases and J dropped 2 bases, with 11 bases sitting between them. Germline V gene data show CDR1 as DFQATT and CDR2 as SNEGSKA (reference sequence). The CDR3 has 14 amino acids. The CDR3 is CSARDYQGTYEQYF. The CDR3 bases that were read are TGCAGTGCTAGAGATTATCAGGGAACCTACGAG.

A note on this clone: The CDR3 extends 3 residues past the end of the read, so its final part is completed from the germline J gene. V usage is TRBV20-1 and J usage is TRBJ1-1; 9 bases line up with TRBD1. Germline V gives CDR1 DFQATT, CDR2 SNEGSKA (reference sequence). V lost 4 bases, J lost 0 bases, and 15 bases stayed unmatched. The CDR3 has 18 amino acids. Incomplete CDR3 DNA: TGCAGTGCTAAAAACCGGGACAGGGAATTTGGGATGAACACTGAA. Translating gives CSAKNRDREFGMNTE. The CDR3 as a whole reads CSAKNRDREFGMNTEAFF.

Turning to this clone: The read halts 3 residues ahead of the CDR3 end, with the missing end drawn from the germline J gene. The chain recombines TRBV30 with TRBJ1-2; D not certain. Germline CDR1 is GTSNPN and CDR2 is SVGIG (reference sequence). V lost 0 bases, J lost 4 bases, and 6 bases lay in between. The CDR3 contains 12 residues. CDR3 sequence reads: CAWSVGFYGYTF. Incomplete CDR3 DNA: TGTGCCTGGAGTGTAGGCTTCTATGGC.

The chain's CDR3 is CASSFPTNEKLFF. Incomplete CDR3 DNA: TGTGCCAGCTCATTTCCAACTAATGAAAAG. The chain joins TRBV18 to TRBJ2-2; D uncertain. The DNA ends 3 residues before the CDR3 does, and the rest of the CDR3 is filled in from the germline J gene. There are 13 residues in the CDR3. Germline CDR1 and CDR2: KGHSH and LQKENI.

As to this clone: The read ends 3 residues early relative to the CDR3; the germline J gene fills the gap. J is TRBJ2-7 and V is TRBV10-3; 13 bases are a match to TRBD2. V lost 10 bases to trimming and J lost 1 base; unmatched junction nucleotides: 4. Per the germline V gene, CDR1 is ENHRY and CDR2 is SYGVKD. The CDR3 has 14 residues. The CDR3: CATRTSGSSYEQYF. CDR3 DNA (partial): TGTGCCACTCGGACTAGCGGGAGTTCCTACGAG.

About this clone itself: The read ends 3 residues shy of where the CDR3 ends; the end is completed using the germline J gene. The gene calls are TRBV13 and TRBJ2-7; 9 positions match TRBD2. The trim removed 5 bases at V and 6 bases at J, leaving 11 bases unmatched. The germline V gene encodes CDR1 PRHDT and CDR2 FYEKMQ (reference sequence). The CDR3 is 15 amino acids. CDR3 bases read: TGTGCCAGCAGCCCACCTGGCGGGAGGGCCGGCGAG. Protein sequence: CASSPPGGRAGE. The full CDR3 protein is CASSPPGGRAGEQYF.

A note on this clone: The germline gene is not matched at one end of the junction; a read error may be the cause. The read terminates 3 residues ahead of where the CDR3 ends, so the germline J gene completes it. Other DNA sequences within the sample encode an identical CDR3. V and J are TRBV20-1 and TRBJ1-3; the D gene is possibly TRBD1 (5 bases). The CDR3 runs to 20 residues. The germline V gene encodes CDR1 DFQATT and CDR2 SNEGSKA (reference sequence). Incomplete CDR3 DNA: TGCAGTGCTAGAGCAACAGACCCAGCCAGGGACTCTCTTTGGGGAAACACG. This codes for CSARATDPARDSLWGNT. The complete CDR3 sequence is CSARATDPARDSLWGNTIYF.

Of note for this clone: The read ends 3 residues shy of where the CDR3 ends; the end is completed using the germline J gene. V usage is TRBV18 and J usage is TRBJ1-5; a possible D gene is TRBD1 (6 bases). CDR3 size: 16 residues. With 4 bases removed from V and 0 bases from J, the gap between germline ends came to 13 bases. Germline loops: CDR1 KGHSH, CDR2 LQKENI. The DNA read from the CDR3 is TGTGCCAGCTCACTGGACAGAATTTATAGCAATCAGCCC. This sequence encodes CASSLDRIYSNQP. The CDR3, in full, reads CASSLDRIYSNQPQHF. The entire variable domain, with the rest obtained from reference TRBV18 and TRBJ1-5, is as follows: NAGVMQNPRHLVRRRGQEARLRCSPMKGHSHVYWYRQLPEEGLKFMVYLQKENIIDESGMPKERFSAEFPKEGPSILRIQQVVRGDSAAYFCASSLDRIYSNQPQHFGDGTRLSIL.

The CDR3 loop is CAWSKSGSFMSYNEQFF. Partial CDR3 DNA: TGTGCCTGGAGTAAGAGCGGGAGTTTCATGTCCTACAATGAG. The V call is TRBV30, the J call TRBJ2-1; 8 bases agree with TRBD2. The read terminates 3 residues ahead of where the CDR3 ends, so the germline J gene completes it. The CDR3 contains 17 residues. CDR1 GTSNPN and CDR2 SVGIG come from the germline V gene (reference sequence). V was clipped by 2 bases and J by 1 base; unmatched bases: 10.

With regard to this clone: The read falls 3 residues short of the CDR3 end, and the missing part is taken from the germline J gene. This sequence joins TRBV5-6 and TRBJ1-2, with D hard to call. Germline lookup yields CDR1 SGHDT and CDR2 YYEEEE. V was cut by 5 bases and J by 5 bases, with 10 bases left in between. The CDR3 consists of 12 residues. The CDR3 loop reads CASSPGWYGYTF. The CDR3 bases that were read are TGTGCCAGCAGTCCCGGGTGGTATGGC.

On this clone itself: The read gets to within 3 residues of the CDR3 end, and the germline J gene fills in the rest. The V and J genes are TRBV30 and TRBJ1-6, with no clear D. V dropped 0 bases and J dropped 5 bases, with 11 bases sitting between them. The CDR3 contains 15 residues. Germline-derived CDR1 and CDR2 are GTSNPN and SVGIG (reference sequence). The CDR3 bases that were read are TGTGCCTGGAGTGTAGGCCTTCAGAATAATTCACCC. Its translation is CAWSVGLQNNSP. The CDR3, in full, reads CAWSVGLQNNSPLHF.

For this clone: Read coverage stops 3 residues before the CDR3 terminus; the germline J gene supplies the remainder. The chain combines TRBV20-1 with TRBJ1-6; 8 nucleotides line up with TRBD1. There are 15 residues in the CDR3. Trimming removed 4 bases from V and 9 bases from J; junction bases left unmatched: 11. Germline V CDR1 and CDR2: DFQATT, SNEGSKA (reference sequence). The CDR3 spells CSAKPRTGKGSPLHF. CDR3 DNA, as far as it was read: TGCAGTGCTAAACCCAGGACAGGGAAAGGTTCACCC.

CDR3 sequence: CASSSRTGGSTDTYTF. The CDR3 bases that were read are TGTGCCAGTAGCTCTAGGACAGGAGGCTCCACAGATACC. V and J are TRBV19 and TRBJ1-2; 7 nucleotides line up with TRBD1. Sequencing ends 3 residues short of the CDR3 end; the germline J gene provides the rest. Germline V gives CDR1 LNHDA, CDR2 SQIVND (reference sequence). This CDR3 contains 16 residues. The full variable domain, with the rest looked up from reference TRBV19 and TRBJ1-2, is DGGITQSPKYLFRKEGQNVTLSCEQNLNHDAMYWYRQDPGQGLRLIYYSQIVNDFQKGDIAEGYSVSREKKESFPLTVTSAQKNPTAFYLCASSSRTGGSTDTYTFGSGTRLTVV.

About this clone itself: The CDR3 is cut off 3 residues early in the read; its end comes from the germline J gene. V usage is TRBV5-1 and J usage is TRBJ2-7, with 10 bases lining up with TRBD2. This CDR3 is built from 15 residues. CDR1 SGHRS and CDR2 YFSETQ come from the germline V gene. Germline trimming cut 0 bases from V and 6 bases from J; bases unmatched to any gene: 6. The DNA read from the CDR3 is TGCGCCAGCAGCTTGGCGGCTAGCGGGAGAGGCGAG. Its protein product is CASSLAASGRGE. The whole CDR3 region reads CASSLAASGRGEQYF.

Concerning this clone itself: The read gets to within 3 residues of the CDR3 end, and the germline J gene fills in the rest. This chain joins TRBV12-5 and TRBJ2-3, with 7 bases lining up with TRBD2. Looked up from germline, CDR1 is LGHNT and CDR2 is FRNRAP. The V segment lost 1 base and the J segment 6 bases; nucleotides outside the gene matches: 4. The CDR3 runs to 14 residues. CDR3 bases read: TGTGCTAGTGGTTTGGATACTAGCGACGATACG. Translating gives CASGLDTSDDT. The full CDR3 reads CASGLDTSDDTQYF. Using reference TRBV12-5 and TRBJ2-3 for the parts outside the CDR3, the full variable domain is DARVTQTPRHKVTEMGQEVTMRCQPILGHNTVFWYRQTMMQGLELLAYFRNRAPLDDSGMPKDRFSAEMPDATLATLKIQPSEPRDSAVYFCASGLDTSDDTQYFGPGTRLTVL.

With regard to this clone: The read falls 3 residues short of the CDR3 end, and the missing part is taken from the germline J gene. V and J are TRBV10-3 and TRBJ2-3; D not certain. This CDR3 is built from 13 residues. Germline lookup yields CDR1 ENHRY and CDR2 SYGVKD. V lost 4 bases and J 4 bases, leaving 9 bases between the germline ends. Partial CDR3 DNA: TGTGCCATCAGTGGAGTCTATTCAGATACG. This gives the protein CAISGVYSDT. The full-length CDR3 reads as CAISGVYSDTQYF.

About this clone: The CDR3 goes on 3 residues after the read ends, and that part is filled in from the germline J gene. The V and J genes are TRBV7-2 and TRBJ2-7; a possible D gene is TRBD2 (6 bases). Trimming removed 6 bases at V and 6 bases at J, with 12 bases between. CDR1 is SGHTA and CDR2 is FQGNSA in the germline V gene. CDR3 length: 12 amino acids. The CDR3 is CASSSLGGEQYF. The sequenced CDR3 bases are TGTGCCAGCAGTTCCCTCGGGGGCGAG.